The 19 T cell receptor beta chains presented below share a single source sample, sequenced in a study of cytomegalovirus exposure and HLA in healthy donors. The PCR made use of 60 Vbeta and 13 Jbeta primers. Assay: immunoSEQ multiplex PCR; the TCRdb copy retains only in-frame clones and omits some. The repertoire holds around 80,000 clones, with roughly 78% as singletons. The specimen was PBMCs. Receptor source: a man between 40 and 49 years old in good health and CMV-seronegative.

The gene calls are TRBV29-1 and TRBJ1-1, with no clear D. The CDR3 extends over 11 amino acids. The germline V gene has CDR1 SQVTM and CDR2 ANQGSEA. V was pared by 7 bases and J by 0 bases, with 6 bases between. This CDR3 is CSATLNTEAFF. The DNA for the CDR3 is TGCAGCGCGACTTTGAACACTGAAGCTTTCTTT.

The V gene is TRBV28, the J gene TRBJ1-1; 7 bases align to TRBD1. CDR1 and CDR2 from the germline V gene are MDHEN and SYDVKM. Unmatched junction bases numbered 3, after V lost 3 bases and J lost 2 bases. The CDR3 length is 14 residues. The chain's CDR3 is CASSFYRGNTEAFF. The DNA of the CDR3 is TGTGCCAGCAGTTTTTACAGGGGTAACACTGAAGCTTTCTTT.

The V call is TRBV7-2, the J call TRBJ2-1; TRBD1 aligns across 10 bases. This CDR3 spans 15 amino acids. The germline V gene encodes CDR1 SGHTA and CDR2 FQGNSA. V lost 5 bases, J lost 3 bases, and 4 bases stayed unmatched. Here the CDR3 DNA reads TGTGCCAGCAGCCCGGGACAGGGGAGCTACAATGAGCAGTTCTTC. Amino acid sequence: CASSPGQGSYNEQFF.

J is TRBJ1-1 and V is TRBV6-5; 9 bases agree with TRBD1. V dropped 6 bases and J dropped 3; count of bases not matched to a gene: 8. Germline V gene sequence: CDR1 MNHEY, CDR2 SVGAGI. The CDR3 spans 15 residues. The CDR3 region is CASRPTGGADTEAFF. The CDR3 nucleotides are TGTGCCAGCAGACCCACAGGGGGCGCTGACACTGAAGCTTTCTTT.

This chain links TRBV2 with TRBJ2-5, with TRBD2 matching over 10 bases. This CDR3 spans 18 amino acids. The ends lost 3 bases at V and 0 bases at J; junction bases unmatched: 10. Germline CDR1 SNHLY, CDR2 FYNNEI. As DNA, the CDR3 is TGTGCCAGCAGTGATCTGGCTAGCGGGAGACAGTACCAAGAGACCCAGTACTTC. As protein: CASSDLASGRQYQETQYF. Full variable domain (remainder filled in from reference TRBV2 and TRBJ2-5): EPEVTQTPSHQVTQMGQEVILRCVPISNHLYFYWYRQILGQKVEFLVSFYNNEISEKSEIFDDQFSVERPDGSNFTLKIRSTKLEDSAMYFCASSDLASGRQYQETQYFGPGTRLLVL.

In its sample, this clone was seen once. The chain links TRBV28 to TRBJ2-7, with D tentatively TRBD2 (6 bases). Germline assignment: CDR1 MDHEN and CDR2 SYDVKM. V lost 3 bases and J lost 2, with 14 bases in between. This CDR3 comprises 15 residues. CDR3 residues: CASSFWGSGTYEQYF. CDR3 coding DNA: TGTGCCAGCAGTTTTTGGGGTAGCGGTACCTACGAGCAGTACTTC.

V usage is TRBV30 and J usage is TRBJ1-5; possible D gene TRBD1, 5 bases. The CDR3 covers 17 residues. The ends were cut back, 1 base at V and 0 bases at J, with 16 bases in the middle. Germline V gene data show CDR1 as GTSNPN and CDR2 as SVGIG (reference sequence). The CDR3 sequence: CAWSAPPTANSNQPQHF. The CDR3 DNA follows: TGTGCCTGGAGTGCCCCCCCGACAGCGAATAGCAATCAGCCCCAGCATTTT. Together with reference TRBV30 and TRBJ1-5, the CDR3 gives the full variable domain: SQTIHQWPATLVQPVGSPLSLECTVEGTSNPNLYWYRQAAGRGLQLLFYSVGIGQISSEVPQNLSASRPQDRQFILSSKKLLLSDSGFYLCAWSAPPTANSNQPQHFGDGTRLSIL.

DNA of the CDR3: TGTGCCAGCAGTTTGCGGGACTCTCCTGGAAACACCATATATTTT. This gives the protein CASSLRDSPGNTIYF. The chain uses TRBV27 and TRBJ1-3; perhaps TRBD1 as D (5 bases). The CDR3 consists of 15 residues. Trimming stripped 3 bases from V and 2 bases from J, with 11 bases between. The germline gives CDR1 MNHEY, CDR2 SMNVEV (reference sequence).

V usage is TRBV5-1 and J usage is TRBJ2-7; D may be TRBD1 (6 bases). CDR1 SGHRS and CDR2 YFSETQ come from the germline V gene. The length of the CDR3 is 13 residues. V lost 1 base and J 3 bases, leaving 8 bases between the germline ends. The CDR3 nucleotides are TGCGCCAGCAGCTTGAACAGGGTCTACGAGCAGTACTTC. Translating it yields CASSLNRVYEQYF. Complete variable domain (other parts from reference TRBV5-1 and TRBJ2-7): KAGVTQTPRYLIKTRGQQVTLSCSPISGHRSVSWYQQTPGQGLQFLFEYFSETQRNKGNFPGRFSGRQFSNSRSEMNVSTLELGDSALYLCASSLNRVYEQYFGPGTRLTVT.

The V call is TRBV9, the J call TRBJ2-2; D is unresolved. CDR1 and CDR2 (germline): SGDLS, YYNGEE. Deletions cut 0 bases from V and 6 bases from J, with 6 bases between. This CDR3 has 13 amino acids. The CDR3 DNA follows: TGTGCCAGCAGCGTAGCCGTCTCCGGGGAGCTGTTTTTT. This translates into CASSVAVSGELFF.

The chain uses TRBV19 and TRBJ2-4, with 7 bases fitting TRBD1. This CDR3 spans 13 amino acids. The ends lost 8 bases at V and 3 bases at J; junction bases unmatched: 4. Per germline, CDR1 LNHDA and CDR2 SQIVND (reference sequence). CDR3 loop: CASARDSKNIQYF. The CDR3 DNA follows: TGTGCCAGTGCCCGGGACAGCAAAAACATTCAGTACTTC. The whole variable domain, filled in from reference TRBV19 and TRBJ2-4, reads DGGITQSPKYLFRKEGQNVTLSCEQNLNHDAMYWYRQDPGQGLRLIYYSQIVNDFQKGDIAEGYSVSREKKESFPLTVTSAQKNPTAFYLCASARDSKNIQYFGAGTRLSVL.

The gene calls are TRBV7-3 and TRBJ2-5; 8 nucleotides align to TRBD2. TRBJ2-7 explains the end of the DNA better; the J call may be wrong. This CDR3 comprises 15 residues. Germline CDR1 SGHTA, CDR2 FQGTGA. CDR3 nucleotide sequence: TGTGCCAGCAGCTTAGGATCGGGAGGGCCCAACGAGCAGTACTTC. The encoded protein is CASSLGSGGPNEQYF.

The chain has TRBV11-2 and TRBJ2-5, with 9 bases identical to TRBD1. With V trimmed by 5 bases and J by 5 bases, 6 bases remained unmatched. The CDR3 runs 14 residues. CDR1 is SGHAT, CDR2 FQNNGV, per germline. Here the CDR3 reads CASSGTGGRETQYF. CDR3 coding DNA: TGTGCCAGCAGCGGAACAGGGGGCCGGGAGACCCAGTACTTC. The full variable domain, with the rest looked up from reference TRBV11-2 and TRBJ2-5, is EAGVAQSPRYKIIEKRQSVAFWCNPISGHATLYWYQQILGQGPKLLIQFQNNGVVDDSQLPKDRFSAERLKGVDSTLKIQPAKLEDSAVYLCASSGTGGRETQYFGPGTRLLVL.

This clone has only a few counts. J is TRBJ1-1 and V is TRBV5-1; D is possibly TRBD1 (6 bases). Trimming took 0 bases from V and 7 from J, leaving 7 bases between them. The germline gives CDR1 SGHRS, CDR2 YFSETQ. The CDR3 runs 12 residues. The CDR3 region has the DNA TGCGCCAGCAGCTTGGACAGGGTTGAAGCTTTCTTT. Its translation: CASSLDRVEAFF. Complete variable domain (other parts from reference TRBV5-1 and TRBJ1-1): KAGVTQTPRYLIKTRGQQVTLSCSPISGHRSVSWYQQTPGQGLQFLFEYFSETQRNKGNFPGRFSGRQFSNSRSEMNVSTLELGDSALYLCASSLDRVEAFFGQGTRLTVV.

As to this clone: Here the CDR3 omits its conserved ending phenylalanine or tryptophan, so a read error is the likely source. This chain connects TRBV13 to TRBJ1-2, with a weak D call TRBD1 (5 bases). The CDR3 loop spans 16 amino acids. Germline CDR1 PRHDT, CDR2 FYEKMQ (reference sequence). Trimming removed 1 base at V and 6 bases at J, with 18 bases between. The CDR3 DNA follows: TGTGCCAGCAGCTTAGCTTTAGGGGCAGGGCGGCATGGCTACACCCTC. It translates to CASSLALGAGRHGYTL.

The rearrangement links TRBV7-9 to TRBJ2-7; the D gene is possibly TRBD2 (7 bases). V was cut by 1 base and J by 4 bases, with 14 bases left in between. Looked up from germline, CDR1 is SEHNR and CDR2 is FQNEAQ (reference sequence). There are 15 residues in the CDR3. DNA for the CDR3: TGTGCCAGCAGCTTAGATGGGGGGGCTGAGTACGAGCAGTACTTC. It codes for CASSLDGGAEYEQYF. Full variable domain (missing parts from reference TRBV7-9 and TRBJ2-7): DTGVSQNPRHKITKRGQNVTFRCDPISEHNRLYWYRQTLGQGPEFLTYFQNEAQLEKSRLLSDRFSAERPKGSFSTLEIQRTEQGDSAMYLCASSLDGGAEYEQYFGPGTRLTVT.

V gene TRBV7-9 combines with J gene TRBJ2-1; TRBD2 aligns across 11 bases. The V segment lost 4 bases and the J segment 4 bases; nucleotides outside the gene matches: 9. This CDR3 contains 17 residues. CDR1 is SEHNR and CDR2 is FQNEAQ in the germline V gene (reference sequence). Written as DNA, the CDR3 is TGTGCCAGCAGCTCCCTCTTAGCGGGAGGGCCATACAATGAGCAGTTCTTC. The encoded protein is CASSSLLAGGPYNEQFF.

The chain couples TRBV25-1 to TRBJ2-1; D is perhaps TRBD1 (6 bases). Germline values: CDR1 MGHDK, CDR2 SYGVNS. CDR3 length equals 12 residues. V was clipped by 3 bases and J by 7 bases, with 7 bases between them. The DNA for the CDR3 is TGTGCCAGCAGTGATAGGGGGAATGAGCAGTTCTTC. Encoded protein: CASSDRGNEQFF.

The chain recombines TRBV28 with TRBJ2-5; 13 nucleotides line up with TRBD2. The J segment lost 2 bases and the V segment lost 1 base, leaving 10 bases of the junction unmatched. The CDR3 is 19 residues long. Germline loops: CDR1 MDHEN, CDR2 SYDVKM. The CDR3 here is CASSLSSTSGRGGQETQYF. The CDR3 DNA sequence: TGTGCCAGCAGTTTATCTAGCACTAGCGGGAGGGGGGGTCAAGAGACCCAGTACTTC.